The clone carrying this TCR beta chain has a handful of counts. V dropped 0 bases and J dropped 3 bases, with 8 bases sitting between them. Looked up from germline, CDR1 is MNHEY and CDR2 is SVGAGI. This CDR3 is built from 15 residues. Documented time point: blood at routine non-recurrence follow-up after resection. This specimen belongs to a study of spatial heterogeneity in lung cancer. A single record per CDR3 protein comes from TCRdb applying MiXCR to the 5' RACE reads. The sample holds approximately 100,000 distinct CDR3 sequences, just under 20% seen once. This receptor was taken from a male donor with early-stage non-small cell lung cancer. The sample here was PBMCs, taken at follow-up. The V and J genes are TRBV6-5 and TRBJ1-4; no clear D gene. The CDR3 sequence: CASSYSRESNEKLFF. DNA for the CDR3: TGTGCCAGCAGTTACTCCCGGGAGTCTAATGAAAAACTGTTTTTT.